The clone carrying this T cell receptor (beta chain) was counted between two and nine times. V lost 4 bases and J 2 bases, leaving 5 bases between the germline ends. The CDR3 consists of 12 residues. CDR1 is MNHEY, CDR2 SVGAGI, per germline. PCR employed 60 Vbeta and 13 Jbeta primers. Assay: immunoSEQ multiplex PCR; the TCRdb copy retains only in-frame clones and omits some. The table records 250,000 to 350,000 clones, roughly 90% of them present only once. The data were obtained in a study of cytomegalovirus exposure and HLA in healthy donors. The rearrangement links TRBV6-5 to TRBJ1-1; D is ambiguous. The clonotype comes from a man aged 35 to 55 in good health and CMV-seropositive. The material sequenced was PBMCs. This chain's CDR3 is CASSLTNTEAFF. The CDR3 DNA reads TGTGCCAGCAGTTTGACAAACACTGAAGCTTTCTTT.